The T cell receptor (beta chain) under discussion was sequenced for a study of low-dose radiotherapy and immunotherapy resistance in tumors. About the research overall: Participants in Cohort 1 were administered 0.5 Gy per fraction at 2-week intervals, to a cumulative dose of 6.5 Gy. Study patients were administered oral aspirin at 300 mg daily for four cycles from cycle 1 day 1.

Alpha and beta chains were covered, as first-strand cDNA relied on TRAV- and TRBV-specific primers. TCR amplification used 20 to 25 PCR cycles, a constant-region primer and a V-primer adapter. Isolated mRNA underwent amplification via in vitro transcription. TCRdb fed the reads into MiXCR, producing one record per CDR3 protein. The sample records roughly 17,000 distinct CDR3 sequences, about 73% being singletons. The sequence was obtained from a human donor with advanced metastatic prostate, ovarian, gallbladder or colorectal cancer (not recorded which). This table probably holds off-target reads from a library built for another chain.

The chain's CDR3 is CASSTASGHTDTQYF. CDR3 DNA sequence: TGTGCCAGCAGCACGGCTAGCGGCCACACAGATACGCAGTATTTT. The V call is TRBV7-8, the J call TRBJ2-3; TRBD2 agrees at 7 bases. The CDR3 contains 15 residues. Germline CDR1 SGHVS, CDR2 FQNEAQ. V lost 5 bases and J lost 2; bases outside the gene matches: 7.